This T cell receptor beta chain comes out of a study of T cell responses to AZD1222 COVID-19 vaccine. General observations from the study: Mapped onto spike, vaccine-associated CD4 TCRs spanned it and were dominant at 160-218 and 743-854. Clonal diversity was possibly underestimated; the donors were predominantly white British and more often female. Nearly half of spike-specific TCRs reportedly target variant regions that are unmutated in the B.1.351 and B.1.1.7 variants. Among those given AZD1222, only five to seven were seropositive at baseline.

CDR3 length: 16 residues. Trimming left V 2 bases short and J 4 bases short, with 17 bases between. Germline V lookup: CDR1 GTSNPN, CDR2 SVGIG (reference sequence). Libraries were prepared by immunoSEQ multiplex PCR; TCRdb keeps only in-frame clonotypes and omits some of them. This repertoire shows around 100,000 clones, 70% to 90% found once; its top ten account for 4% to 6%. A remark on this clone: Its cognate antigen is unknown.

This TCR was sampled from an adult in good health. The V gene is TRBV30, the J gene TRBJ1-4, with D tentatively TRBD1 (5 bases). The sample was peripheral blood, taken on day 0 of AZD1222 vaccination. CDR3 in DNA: TGTGCCTGGAGTCGTACTTTTCCCGGGGGTAATGAAAAACTGTTTTTT. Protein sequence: CAWSRTFPGGNEKLFF.